The 30 T cell receptor beta chains below all came from one sample that was sequenced in a study of monozygotic twins with inflammatory bowel disease. TCRdb reprocessed the 5' RACE reads, with one entry per CDR3 protein and no DNA. The specimen's table records 300,000 to 350,000 distinct CDR3 sequences. Sequencing was performed on blood. The receptor set was obtained from a human donor with ulcerative colitis or Crohn's disease, or a healthy co-twin of an affected twin (not recorded which).

This chain links TRBV10-3 with TRBJ2-7; TCRdb lists TRBD1, though no DNA is available to test this call. The CDR3 is 16 amino acids. Per germline, CDR1 ENHRY and CDR2 SYGVKD. CDR3: CAISESMQGISGEQYF.

The chain links TRBV6-1 to TRBJ2-7; TCRdb returns TRBD1, unconfirmable since there is no DNA. Germline V CDR1 and CDR2: MNHNS, SASEGT. The CDR3 has 14 amino acids. CDR3 region: CARRVSSVGHEQYF.

The V and J genes are TRBV19 and TRBJ1-3; TCRdb picks TRBD1, but there is no DNA to check that call. Germline loops: CDR1 LNHDA, CDR2 SQIVND (reference sequence). This CDR3 has 15 residues. The CDR3 loop reads CASIDREESGNTIYF. The variable domain in full, with the rest retrieved from reference TRBV19 and TRBJ1-3, is DGGITQSPKYLFRKEGQNVTLSCEQNLNHDAMYWYRQDPGQGLRLIYYSQIVNDFQKGDIAEGYSVSREKKESFPLTVTSAQKNPTAFYLCASIDREESGNTIYFGEGSWLTVV.

The chain is built from TRBV4-1 and TRBJ2-7. Germline V gene lookup returns CDR1 MGHRA and CDR2 YSYEKL. The CDR3 has 14 amino acids. This CDR3 reads CASSQGAGGYEQYF.

V is TRBV5-1 and J is TRBJ1-3; the TCRdb call, TRBD1, lacks DNA for checking. From germline, CDR1 is SGHRS and CDR2 YFSETQ. CDR3 length: 15 residues. The CDR3: CASMQGQQTGNTIYF. The full variable domain, its missing parts supplied by reference TRBV5-1 and TRBJ1-3, is KAGVTQTPRYLIKTRGQQVTLSCSPISGHRSVSWYQQTPGQGLQFLFEYFSETQRNKGNFPGRFSGRQFSNSRSEMNVSTLELGDSALYLCASMQGQQTGNTIYFGEGSWLTVV.

The genes are TRBV2 and TRBJ2-3. Per germline, CDR1 SNHLY and CDR2 FYNNEI. This CDR3 comprises 14 residues. The CDR3: CASSGFGSRDTQYF.

The gene calls are TRBV2 and TRBJ1-1. Germline V gives CDR1 SNHLY, CDR2 FYNNEI. The CDR3 runs to 13 residues. The CDR3 reads CASDELFNTEAFF.

The rearrangement uses TRBV5-1 and TRBJ2-3; TCRdb outputs TRBD2, but without DNA this stays unchecked. Looked up from germline, CDR1 is SGHRS and CDR2 is YFSETQ. The CDR3 has 15 amino acids. The CDR3 spells CASTLSGGGADTQYF.

This chain uses TRBV5-1 with TRBJ1-1. The CDR3 totals 13 residues. CDR1 SGHRS and CDR2 YFSETQ come from the germline V gene. CDR3 sequence reads: CASSFAGNTEAFF.

This sequence joins TRBV18 and TRBJ1-2; TCRdb's D gene call, TRBD1, goes unchecked for lack of DNA. Germline assignment: CDR1 KGHSH and CDR2 LQKENI. The CDR3 runs 18 residues. The CDR3 spells CASSPPPGQGFPHYGYTF.

The gene calls are TRBV11-1 and TRBJ2-4; the TCRdb D gene call, TRBD1, has no DNA to confirm it. The CDR3 length is 18 residues. Germline V gives CDR1 SGHAT, CDR2 FQDESV (reference sequence). The CDR3 loop reads CASSLAWDRGPAKNMQYF. The variable domain in full, completed from reference TRBV11-1 and TRBJ2-4, reads EAEVAQSPRYKITEKSQAVAFWCDPISGHATLYWYRQILGQGPELLVQFQDESVVDDSQLPKDRFSAERLKGVDSTLKIQPAELGDSAMYLCASSLAWDRGPAKNMQYFGAGTRLSVL.

The chain recombines TRBV24-1 with TRBJ1-1; with no DNA, the TCRdb D assignment of TRBD1 cannot be verified. The CDR3 sequence is 17 residues long. Per germline, CDR1 KGHDR and CDR2 SFDVKD. The CDR3 sequence is CATSASYSGTGDTEAFF.

This rearrangement joins TRBV5-1 to TRBJ2-7; without DNA, the TCRdb call of TRBD2 cannot be checked. The CDR3 contains 13 residues. The germline CDR1 and CDR2 sequences are SGHRS and YFSETQ. CDR3 residues: CASSLVVEDEQYF.

V gene TRBV20-1 combines with J gene TRBJ1-2. The CDR3 contains 13 residues. Germline lookup yields CDR1 DFQATT and CDR2 SNEGSKA (reference sequence). The CDR3: CSAREGPSLGYTF.

This rearrangement joins TRBV20-1 to TRBJ2-1; lacking DNA, the TRBD1 call made by TCRdb goes unchecked. The V gene's germline CDR1 is DFQATT and CDR2 SNEGSKA (reference sequence). The CDR3 consists of 15 residues. The CDR3 sequence: CSTKTGQGFYNEQFF.

The CDR3: CAISESRGLLYEQYF. The chain uses TRBV10-3 and TRBJ2-7. There are 15 residues in the CDR3. CDR1 is ENHRY, CDR2 SYGVKD, per germline.

This rearrangement joins TRBV20-1 to TRBJ2-1; TCRdb indicates TRBD1, and absent DNA this call remains unverified. There are 14 residues in the CDR3. Germline-derived CDR1 and CDR2 are DFQATT and SNEGSKA (reference sequence). CDR3 sequence: CSAPIAPGGGEQFF.

V gene TRBV7-7 combines with J gene TRBJ1-1. The CDR3 loop spans 15 amino acids. The V gene's germline CDR1 is SSHAT and CDR2 FNYEAQ (reference sequence). CDR3 sequence: CASSLWRGADTEAFF. The complete variable domain, with remaining parts taken from reference TRBV7-7 and TRBJ1-1, reads GAGVSQSPRYKVTKRGQDVTLRCDPISSHATLYWYQQALGQGPEFLTYFNYEAQPDKSGLPSDRFSAERPEGSISTLTIQRTEQRDSAMYRCASSLWRGADTEAFFGQGTRLTVV.

The gene calls are TRBV6-6 and TRBJ2-7; TCRdb picks TRBD1, but there is no DNA to check that call. CDR3 length: 13 residues. Germline values: CDR1 MNHNY, CDR2 SVGAGI (reference sequence). This chain's CDR3 is CASSRGQGHEQYF.

The chain has TRBV18 and TRBJ2-1; no DNA is available, so the TRBD1 call from TCRdb remains unchecked. The CDR3 contains 18 residues. CDR1 and CDR2 (germline): KGHSH, LQKENI. CDR3: CASSPPFKDRGAYNEQFF.

V is TRBV5-6 and J is TRBJ2-7; the TRBD1 assignment by TCRdb is unverifiable without DNA. The V gene's germline CDR1 is SGHDT and CDR2 YYEEEE. The length of the CDR3 is 13 residues. CDR3: CASSIDRVGEQYF.

The V gene is TRBV7-9, the J gene TRBJ1-2; no DNA is available, so the TRBD1 call from TCRdb remains unchecked. There are 13 residues in the CDR3. Germline V gives CDR1 SEHNR, CDR2 FQNEAQ (reference sequence). The CDR3 sequence is CASSQDRVDGYTF.

The rearrangement joins TRBV19 to TRBJ1-5; TCRdb calls TRBD1, which cannot be checked without DNA. This CDR3 has 14 amino acids. The germline V gene has CDR1 LNHDA and CDR2 SQIVND (reference sequence). CDR3 loop: CASARTGGNQPQHF. Filled out from reference TRBV19 and TRBJ1-5, the complete variable domain reads DGGITQSPKYLFRKEGQNVTLSCEQNLNHDAMYWYRQDPGQGLRLIYYSQIVNDFQKGDIAEGYSVSREKKESFPLTVTSAQKNPTAFYLCASARTGGNQPQHFGDGTRLSIL.

V is TRBV10-3 and J is TRBJ1-1. The CDR3 is 12 residues long. In germline, CDR1 is ENHRY, CDR2 SYGVKD. The CDR3 loop is CAINDGYTEAFF.

V usage is TRBV20-1 and J usage is TRBJ2-5. The CDR3 totals 11 residues. Looked up from germline, CDR1 is DFQATT and CDR2 is SNEGSKA (reference sequence). The CDR3 is CSASGEGTQYF.

The chain recombines TRBV28 with TRBJ2-7; TCRdb picks TRBD1, but there is no DNA to check that call. The V gene's germline CDR1 is MDHEN and CDR2 SYDVKM. The CDR3 has 13 amino acids. Here the CDR3 reads CASSAGGLYEQYF.

The gene calls are TRBV6-5 and TRBJ2-1; the D call of TRBD1 rests on TCRdb alone, since no DNA is present to check it. Germline V gives CDR1 MNHEY, CDR2 SVGAGI. The CDR3 has 17 amino acids. The CDR3 loop is CASSYVRGTGFSNEQFF.

The V call is TRBV29-1, the J call TRBJ2-1. Germline V lookup: CDR1 SQVTM, CDR2 ANQGSEA. The CDR3 length is 13 residues. CDR3 sequence reads: CSVDRGSYNEQFF.

CDR3: CASGISGTSGSNEQFF. The chain has TRBV5-1 and TRBJ2-1; TCRdb's D gene call, TRBD2, goes unchecked for lack of DNA. Germline loops: CDR1 SGHRS, CDR2 YFSETQ. CDR3 size: 16 residues.

The chain employs TRBV5-6 and TRBJ2-3; lacking DNA, the TRBD1 call made by TCRdb goes unchecked. Germline lookup yields CDR1 SGHDT and CDR2 YYEEEE. The CDR3 length is 17 residues. CDR3 amino acids: CASSQDRGLFNWDTQYF.